Detailed here is one T cell receptor (beta chain). As yet, its antigen is unknown. This specimen comes from a study of CXCR3-negative and CXCR3-positive naive CD8 T cells. Overall study results and limits: For the naive subsets, surface CD5 was similar, and TCR strength was inferred from TRB CDR3 properties. More hydrophobic TRB CDR3s occurred in CXCR3-positive than in CXCR3-negative naive cells. Whereas both naive subsets had comparably high diversity, memory CD8+ cells had much lower diversity.

In preparing the TRB cDNA libraries, 5' RACE with UMI labels was used. TCRdb re-called the 5' RACE reads and gives one entry per CDR3 protein, without DNA. Its clone listing holds about 51,000 distinct CDR3 sequences. Sorting yielded triplicates of a few hundred thousand cells for each CD8+ T cell subset. Naive CD8+ T cells showed a CD45RO-CCR7+CD27+CD95- phenotype. This CDR3 has 14 amino acids. CDR1 and CDR2 from the germline V gene are MNHEY and SVGEGT. The TCR originated in a human donor in good health. Some clones in this sample may be carry-over from other donors' samples. The chain links TRBV6-2 or TRBV6-3 to TRBJ1-1; TCRdb's D gene call, TRBD1, goes unchecked for lack of DNA. Sequencing was done on a sample of naive CXCR3+ CD8+ T cells from blood. The subset is: CD45RO-CCR7+CD27+CD95- naive CD8+ T cells expressing CXCR3 (TNR3+). This CDR3 reads CASSYRGFVTEAFF.